Following are 6 T cell receptor beta chains from one sample sequenced in a study of blood T cell repertoires in COVID-19. The protocol was immunoSEQ multiplex PCR, while the TCRdb copy is restricted to in-frame clones and leaves out a portion. The data contain about 210,000 clones, roughly 82% of them singletons. Sequencing was performed on peripheral blood. These receptors all come from a woman aged 40 to 55 with acute or convalescent COVID-19.

The gene calls are TRBV5-6 and TRBJ1-4; TRBD1 agrees at 9 bases. The V and J ends lost 4 bases and 7 bases, in that order; junction bases with no gene match: 11. This CDR3 has 16 residues. Germline assignment: CDR1 SGHDT and CDR2 YYEEEE. CDR3 bases: TGTGCCAGCAGCCCGGACAGGGGATTGAGTTTTGAAAAACTGTTTTTT. Amino acids: CASSPDRGLSFEKLFF. The full variable domain, in which reference TRBV5-6 and TRBJ1-4 provide the parts outside the CDR3, is DAGVTQSPTHLIKTRGQQVTLRCSPKSGHDTVSWYQQALGQGPQFIFQYYEEEERQRGNFPDRFSGHQFPNYSSELNVNALLLGDSALYLCASSPDRGLSFEKLFFGSGTQLSVL.

V is TRBV9 and J is TRBJ1-5; D may be TRBD1 (6 bases). The CDR3 has 14 residues. CDR1 is SGDLS, CDR2 YYNGEE, per germline. Trimming pared 5 bases from V and 6 bases from J, leaving 15 bases between. The CDR3 sequence is CASSAGAVGQPQHF. The CDR3 coding sequence is TGTGCCAGCAGTGCGGGGGCTGTAGGTCAGCCCCAGCATTTT. Filled out from reference TRBV9 and TRBJ1-5, the complete variable domain reads DSGVTQTPKHLITATGQRVTLRCSPRSGDLSVYWYQQSLDQGLQFLIQYYNGEERAKGNILERFSAQQFPDLHSELNLSSLELGDSALYFCASSAGAVGQPQHFGDGTRLSIL.

This chain connects TRBV19 to TRBJ1-1; the D gene is possibly TRBD1 (6 bases). Trimming stripped 6 bases from V and 5 bases from J, with 13 bases between. CDR1 LNHDA and CDR2 SQIVND come from the germline V gene (reference sequence). The CDR3 is 13 residues long. DNA of the CDR3: TGTGCCAGTAGCCTCCAGGGGAGTACTGAAGCTTTCTTT. Protein: CASSLQGSTEAFF.

This clone was found once. V and J are TRBV7-9 and TRBJ1-2, with D unresolved. V was trimmed by 7 bases and J by 3 bases, leaving 12 bases between them. CDR3 size: 13 residues. CDR1 SEHNR and CDR2 FQNEAQ come from the germline V gene (reference sequence). CDR3 nucleotides: TGTGCCAGCAAGGCGGGTAAAGACTATGGCTACACCTTC. It codes for CASKAGKDYGYTF.

The CDR3 coding sequence is TGTGCCAGTGCCAAAGACTGGCGGGGAAGTGAAGCTTTCTTT. The encoded protein is CASAKDWRGSEAFF. The chain uses TRBV19 and TRBJ1-1; D remains ambiguous. V dropped 8 bases and J dropped 7 bases, with 20 bases sitting between them. The CDR3 contains 14 residues. Germline values: CDR1 LNHDA, CDR2 SQIVND (reference sequence).

The chain joins TRBV12-5 to TRBJ2-3, with TRBD2 matching 9 bases. V was clipped by 8 bases and J by 5 bases; unmatched bases: 8. The CDR3 has 14 amino acids. From germline, CDR1 is LGHNT and CDR2 FRNRAP. The CDR3 sequence is CASKGGGEEDTQYF. The DNA of the CDR3 is TGTGCTAGTAAAGGCGGGGGGGAGGAAGATACGCAGTATTTT.